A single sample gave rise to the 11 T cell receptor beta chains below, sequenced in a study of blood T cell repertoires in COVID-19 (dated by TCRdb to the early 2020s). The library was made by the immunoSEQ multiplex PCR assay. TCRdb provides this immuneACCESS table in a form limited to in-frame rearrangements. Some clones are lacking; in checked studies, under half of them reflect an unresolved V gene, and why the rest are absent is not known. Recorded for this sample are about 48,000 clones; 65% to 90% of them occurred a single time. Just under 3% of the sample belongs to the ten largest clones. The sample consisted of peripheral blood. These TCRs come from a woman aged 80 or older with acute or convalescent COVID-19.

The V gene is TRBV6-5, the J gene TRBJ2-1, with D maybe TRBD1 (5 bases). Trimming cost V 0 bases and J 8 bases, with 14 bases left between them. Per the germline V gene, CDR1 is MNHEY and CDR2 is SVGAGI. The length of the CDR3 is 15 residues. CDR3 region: CASSYSSQAPHEQFF. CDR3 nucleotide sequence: TGTGCCAGCAGTTACTCGTCACAGGCCCCCCATGAGCAGTTCTTC.

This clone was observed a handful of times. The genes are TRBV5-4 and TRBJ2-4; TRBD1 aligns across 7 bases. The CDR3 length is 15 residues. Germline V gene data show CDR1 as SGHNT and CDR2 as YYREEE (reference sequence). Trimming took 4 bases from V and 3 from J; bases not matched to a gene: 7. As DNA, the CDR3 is TGTGCCAGCAGCGACAGGGATCTGGTCAAAAACATTCAGTACTTC. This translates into CASSDRDLVKNIQYF. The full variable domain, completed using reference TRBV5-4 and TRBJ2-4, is ETGVTQSPTHLIKTRGQQVTLRCSSQSGHNTVSWYQQALGQGPQFIFQYYREEENGRGNFPPRFSGLQFPNYSSELNVNALELDDSALYLCASSDRDLVKNIQYFGAGTRLSVL.

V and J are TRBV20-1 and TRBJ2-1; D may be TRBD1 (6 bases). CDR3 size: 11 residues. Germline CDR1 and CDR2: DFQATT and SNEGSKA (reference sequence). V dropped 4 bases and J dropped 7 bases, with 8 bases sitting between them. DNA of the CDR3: TGCAGTGCTAAGGGGGAAAATGAGCAGTTCTTC. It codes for CSAKGENEQFF.

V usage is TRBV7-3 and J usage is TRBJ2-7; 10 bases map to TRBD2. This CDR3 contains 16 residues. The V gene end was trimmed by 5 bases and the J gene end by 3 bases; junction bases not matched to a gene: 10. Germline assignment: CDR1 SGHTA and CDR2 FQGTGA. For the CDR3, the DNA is TGTGCCAGCAGCCCCCAGGGTAGCGGGGGGATCTACGAGCAGTACTTC. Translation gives CASSPQGSGGIYEQYF.

CDR3 sequence (DNA): TGTGCCAGCTCACCGCCGACCCCGCGGTATAACTATGGCTACACCTTC. Translation: CASSPPTPRYNYGYTF. The chain has TRBV18 and TRBJ1-2; D remains ambiguous. Trimming took off 3 bases at V and 1 base at J, with 15 bases between the two ends. Germline V gene data show CDR1 as KGHSH and CDR2 as LQKENI. The CDR3 has 16 residues.

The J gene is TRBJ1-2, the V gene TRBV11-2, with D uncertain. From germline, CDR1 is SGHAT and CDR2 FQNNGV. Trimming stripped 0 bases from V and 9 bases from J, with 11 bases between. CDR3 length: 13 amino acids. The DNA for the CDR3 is TGTGCCAGCAGCTTAGATCGGGAGTTTCGCTACACCTTC. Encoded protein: CASSLDREFRYTF.

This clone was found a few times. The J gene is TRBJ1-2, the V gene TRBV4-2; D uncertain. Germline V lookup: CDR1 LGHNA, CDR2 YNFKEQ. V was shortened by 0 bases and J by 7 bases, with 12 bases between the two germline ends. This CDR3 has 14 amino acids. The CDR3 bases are TGTGCCAGCAGCCAAGATGTGGGTTCGGGTGGCTACACCTTC. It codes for CASSQDVGSGGYTF.

This chain's CDR3 is CASTIWGGEQFF. For the CDR3, the DNA is TGTGCCAGCACGATCTGGGGAGGTGAGCAGTTCTTC. The chain uses TRBV12-3 or TRBV12-4 and TRBJ2-1; weak D call: TRBD2 (6 bases). The CDR3 length is 12 residues. The V end lost 7 bases, the J end lost 9 bases, and 13 bases lay between the germline ends.

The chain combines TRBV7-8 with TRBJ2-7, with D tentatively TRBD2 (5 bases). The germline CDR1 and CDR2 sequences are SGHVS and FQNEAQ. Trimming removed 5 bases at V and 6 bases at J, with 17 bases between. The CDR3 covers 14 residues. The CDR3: CASSDLDGLSEQYF. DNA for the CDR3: TGTGCCAGCAGCGACCTGGACGGACTTAGCGAGCAGTACTTC.

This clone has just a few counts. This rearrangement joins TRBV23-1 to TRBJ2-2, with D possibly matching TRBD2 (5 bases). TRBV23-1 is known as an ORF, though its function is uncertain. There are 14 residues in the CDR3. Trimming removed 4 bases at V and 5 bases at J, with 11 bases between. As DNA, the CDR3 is TGCGCCAGCAGTCGAACCCGAGGGACCGGGGAGCTGTTTTTT. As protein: CASSRTRGTGELFF.

The CDR3 is CSARAGGPRETQYF. In DNA, the CDR3 is TGCAGTGCTCGTGCGGGGGGGCCCAGAGAGACCCAGTACTTC. The gene calls are TRBV20-1 and TRBJ2-5, with 9 positions matching TRBD2. CDR1 and CDR2 (germline): DFQATT, SNEGSKA (reference sequence). V dropped 5 bases and J dropped 4; count of bases not matched to a gene: 8. The CDR3 has 14 residues.